Below, one TCR beta chain is given with its context. Its antigen is unknown. This record belongs to a study of brain T cells in children with intractable seizures. Documented time point: blood from clinic visit 5 months post-surgery; TSC patient then seizure free. Sequencing was limited to surgery cases with top T cell transcript signatures in brain tissue. Before surgery, patients took at least one anti-epileptic drug. Repertoires were generated with immunoSEQ multiplex PCR, while TCRdb's copy carries only in-frame clones and drops some. Among approximately 330,000 clones listed, 93% were seen once. This CDR3 has 17 residues. Germline-derived CDR1 and CDR2 are SGHTA and FQGTGA. Trimming cost V 4 bases and J 0 bases, with 18 bases left between them. Study-level results: Pre- and post-surgery blood differed in depth, so pre-surgery absences may be undersampling.

This specimen was peripheral blood, taken 4 to 5 months after surgery. The source is a boy younger than two with tuberous sclerosis and intractable seizures. V usage is TRBV7-3 and J usage is TRBJ2-5, with D tentatively TRBD2 (6 bases). This CDR3 is CASSSSSAGFNQETQYF. DNA for the CDR3: TGTGCCAGCAGCTCCTCGTCGGCGGGGTTTAACCAAGAGACCCAGTACTTC.